This T cell receptor (beta chain) was identified during a study of blood T cell repertoires in COVID-19. Study details: Acute and convalescent COVID-19 specimens originated in the United States, Italy and Spain. T cells, B-cell-depleted T cells, or PBMCs supplied cDNA or gDNA.

The V end was cut by 1 base, the J end by 8 bases, with 3 bases between. Germline CDR1 reads SGHDT; CDR2 reads YYEEEE. The CDR3 sequence is 11 residues long. Repertoires were generated with immunoSEQ multiplex PCR, while TCRdb's copy carries only in-frame clones and drops some. The table has 150,000 to 160,000 clones, about 88% seen once. This clone was observed a single time. Material: peripheral blood. The chain uses TRBV5-6 and TRBJ1-4; no clear D gene. This receptor was identified in a woman in her 70s with acute or convalescent COVID-19. The CDR3 DNA follows: TGTGCCAGCAGCTTGCGGGAAAAACTGTTTTTT. As protein: CASSLREKLFF.